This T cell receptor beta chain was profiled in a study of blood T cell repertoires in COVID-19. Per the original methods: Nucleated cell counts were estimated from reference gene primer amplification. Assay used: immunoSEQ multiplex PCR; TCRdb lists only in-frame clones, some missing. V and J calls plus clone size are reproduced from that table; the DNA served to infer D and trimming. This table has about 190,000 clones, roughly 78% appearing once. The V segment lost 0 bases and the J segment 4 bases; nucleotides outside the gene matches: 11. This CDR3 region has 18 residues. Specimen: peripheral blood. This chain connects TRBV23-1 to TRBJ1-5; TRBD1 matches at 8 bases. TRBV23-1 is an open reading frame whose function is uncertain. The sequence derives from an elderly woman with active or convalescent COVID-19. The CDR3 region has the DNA TGCGCCAGCAGTCAATCGGGGGACAGGTCTCGACTGAATCAGCCCCAGCATTTT. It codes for CASSQSGDRSRLNQPQHF.